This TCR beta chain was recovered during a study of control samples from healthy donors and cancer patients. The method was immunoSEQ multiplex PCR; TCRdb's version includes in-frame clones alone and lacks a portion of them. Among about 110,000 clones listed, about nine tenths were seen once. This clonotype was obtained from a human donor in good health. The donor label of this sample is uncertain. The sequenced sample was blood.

CDR3 in amino acids: CASSPSWQLTDTQYF. CDR3 nucleotides: TGTGCCAGCAGCCCGAGTTGGCAGCTCACAGATACGCAGTATTTT. This chain connects TRBV7-9 to TRBJ2-3; no firm D call. The CDR3 is 15 residues long. Germline V gene lookup returns CDR1 SEHNR and CDR2 FQNEAQ (reference sequence). V was shortened by 5 bases and J by 2 bases, with 14 bases between the two germline ends.